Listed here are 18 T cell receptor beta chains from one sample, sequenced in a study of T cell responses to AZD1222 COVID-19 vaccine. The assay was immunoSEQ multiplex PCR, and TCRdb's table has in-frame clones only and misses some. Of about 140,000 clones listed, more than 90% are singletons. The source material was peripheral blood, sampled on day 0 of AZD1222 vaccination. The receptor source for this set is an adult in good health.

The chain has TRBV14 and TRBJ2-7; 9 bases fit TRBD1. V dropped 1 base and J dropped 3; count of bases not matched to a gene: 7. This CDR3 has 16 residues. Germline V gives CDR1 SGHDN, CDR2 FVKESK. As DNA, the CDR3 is TGTGCCAGCAGCCAAGTATCGCGACAGGGGGGCTACGAGCAGTACTTC. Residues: CASSQVSRQGGYEQYF.

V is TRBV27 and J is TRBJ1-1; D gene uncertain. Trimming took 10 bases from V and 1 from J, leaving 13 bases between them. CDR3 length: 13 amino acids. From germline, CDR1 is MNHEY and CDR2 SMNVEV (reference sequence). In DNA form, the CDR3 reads TGTGCCACCGCGACGTGGCAGAACACTGAAGCTTTCTTT. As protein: CATATWQNTEAFF.

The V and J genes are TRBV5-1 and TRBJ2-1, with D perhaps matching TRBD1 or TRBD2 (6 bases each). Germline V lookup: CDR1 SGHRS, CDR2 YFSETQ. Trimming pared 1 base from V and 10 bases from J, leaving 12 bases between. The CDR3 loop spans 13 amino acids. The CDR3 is CASSLLGGEEQFF. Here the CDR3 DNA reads TGCGCCAGCAGCTTGTTGGGGGGCGAGGAGCAGTTCTTC.

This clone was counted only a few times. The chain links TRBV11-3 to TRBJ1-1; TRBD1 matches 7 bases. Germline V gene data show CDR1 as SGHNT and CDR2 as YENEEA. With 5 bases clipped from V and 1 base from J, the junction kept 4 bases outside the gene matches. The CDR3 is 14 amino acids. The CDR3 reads CASSPGQENTEAFF. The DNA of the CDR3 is TGTGCCAGCAGCCCCGGACAGGAGAACACTGAAGCTTTCTTT.

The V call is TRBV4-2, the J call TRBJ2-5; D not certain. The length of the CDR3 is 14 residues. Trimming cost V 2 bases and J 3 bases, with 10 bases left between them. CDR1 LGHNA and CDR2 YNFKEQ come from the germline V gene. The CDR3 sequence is CASSQTLLKETQYF. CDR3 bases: TGTGCCAGCAGCCAAACGCTTCTCAAAGAGACCCAGTACTTC.

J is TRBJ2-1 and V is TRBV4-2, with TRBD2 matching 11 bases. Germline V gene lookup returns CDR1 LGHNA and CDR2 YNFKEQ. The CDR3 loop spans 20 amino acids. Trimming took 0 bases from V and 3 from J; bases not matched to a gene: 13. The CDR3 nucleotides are TGTGCCAGCAGCCAAGATGTTCGACTAGCGGGGTCAAGGAACTACAATGAGCAGTTCTTC. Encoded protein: CASSQDVRLAGSRNYNEQFF.

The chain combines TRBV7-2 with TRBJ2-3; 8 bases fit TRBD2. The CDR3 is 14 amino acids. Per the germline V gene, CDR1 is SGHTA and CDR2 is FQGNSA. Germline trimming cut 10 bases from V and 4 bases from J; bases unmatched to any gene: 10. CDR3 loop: CANADRGGADTQYF. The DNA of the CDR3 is TGTGCCAACGCTGACCGGGGGGGCGCAGATACGCAGTATTTT.

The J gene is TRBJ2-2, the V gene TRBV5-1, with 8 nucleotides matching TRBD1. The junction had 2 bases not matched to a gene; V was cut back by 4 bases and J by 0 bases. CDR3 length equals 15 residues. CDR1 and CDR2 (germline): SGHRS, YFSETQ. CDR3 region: CASSDRGSNTGELFF. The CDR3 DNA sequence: TGCGCCAGCAGCGACAGGGGATCGAACACCGGGGAGCTGTTTTTT.

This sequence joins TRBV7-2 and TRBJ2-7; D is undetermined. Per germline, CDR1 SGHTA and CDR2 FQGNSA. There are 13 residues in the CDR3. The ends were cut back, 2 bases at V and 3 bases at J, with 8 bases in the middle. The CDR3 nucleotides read TGTGCCAGCAGCTTAAGTCATTACTACGAGCAGTACTTC. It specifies CASSLSHYYEQYF.

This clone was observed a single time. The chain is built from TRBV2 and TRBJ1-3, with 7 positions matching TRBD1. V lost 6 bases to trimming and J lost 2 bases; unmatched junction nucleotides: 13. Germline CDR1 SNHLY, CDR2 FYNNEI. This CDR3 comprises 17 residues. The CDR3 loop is CASRNNADRVPGNTIYF. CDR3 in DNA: TGTGCCAGCAGAAACAACGCCGACAGGGTACCTGGAAACACCATATATTTT.

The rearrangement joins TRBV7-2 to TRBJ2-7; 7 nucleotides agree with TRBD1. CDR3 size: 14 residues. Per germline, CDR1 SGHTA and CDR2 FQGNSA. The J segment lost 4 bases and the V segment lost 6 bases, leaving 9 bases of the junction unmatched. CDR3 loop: CASSQERGRYEQYF. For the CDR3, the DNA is TGTGCCAGCAGTCAAGAGAGGGGGCGATACGAGCAGTACTTC.

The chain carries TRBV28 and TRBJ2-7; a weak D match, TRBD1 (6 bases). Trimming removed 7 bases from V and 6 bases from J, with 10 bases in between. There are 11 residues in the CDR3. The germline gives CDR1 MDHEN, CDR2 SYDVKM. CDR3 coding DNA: TGTGCCAGCACAAACAGGGTCGAGCAGTACTTC. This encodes CASTNRVEQYF.

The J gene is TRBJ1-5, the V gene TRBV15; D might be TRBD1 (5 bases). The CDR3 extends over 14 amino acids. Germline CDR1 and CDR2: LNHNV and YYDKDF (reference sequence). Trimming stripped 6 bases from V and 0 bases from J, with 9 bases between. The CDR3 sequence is CATSRQPSNQPQHF. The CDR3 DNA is TGTGCCACCAGTAGACAGCCTAGCAATCAGCCCCAGCATTTT.

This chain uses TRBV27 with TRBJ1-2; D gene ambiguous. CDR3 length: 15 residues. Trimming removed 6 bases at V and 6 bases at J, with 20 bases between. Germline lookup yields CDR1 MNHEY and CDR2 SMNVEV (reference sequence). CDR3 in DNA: TGTGCCAGCAGCCGAGTTTCCCTTGGGAAAGATGGCTACACCTTC. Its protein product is CASSRVSLGKDGYTF.

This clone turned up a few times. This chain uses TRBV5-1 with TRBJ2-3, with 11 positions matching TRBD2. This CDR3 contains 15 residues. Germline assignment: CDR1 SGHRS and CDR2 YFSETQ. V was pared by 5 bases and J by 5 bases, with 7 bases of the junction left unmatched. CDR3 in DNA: TGCGCCAGCAGACAGGGACTAGCGGACATAGATACGCAGTATTTT. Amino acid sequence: CASRQGLADIDTQYF.

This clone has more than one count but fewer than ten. The CDR3 DNA reads TGTGCCAGCAGCTTAGCCGGCAGCCAAGAGACCCAGTACTTC. It yields the protein CASSLAGSQETQYF. This chain links TRBV7-9 with TRBJ2-5; D is unclear. This CDR3 contains 14 residues. V shed 0 bases and J shed 1 base, with 6 bases lying between them. Germline V gene sequence: CDR1 SEHNR, CDR2 FQNEAQ (reference sequence).

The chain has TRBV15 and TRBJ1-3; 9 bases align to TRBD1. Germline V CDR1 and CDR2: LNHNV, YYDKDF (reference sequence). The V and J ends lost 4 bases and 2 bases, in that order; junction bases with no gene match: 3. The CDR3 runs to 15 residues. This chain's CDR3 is CATSTGTGTGNTIYF. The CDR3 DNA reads TGTGCCACCAGCACCGGGACAGGGACTGGAAACACCATATATTTT.

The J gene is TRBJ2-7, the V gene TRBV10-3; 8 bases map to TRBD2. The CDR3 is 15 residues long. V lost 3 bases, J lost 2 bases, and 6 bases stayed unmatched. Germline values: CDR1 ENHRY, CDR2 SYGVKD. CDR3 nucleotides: TGTGCCATCAGTGACGGCGGGAGGAACCCCTACGAGCAGTACTTC. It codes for CAISDGGRNPYEQYF.